The 10 T cell receptor beta chains below come from one sample, sequenced in a study of T cells in Graves' hyperthyroidism and ophthalmopathy. Researchers amplified the TCR beta CDR3 regions from RNA transcripts. Primed by the HTBI set, a first-round RT-PCR was run on the TCR CDR3. TCRdb used MiXCR to reprocess the multiplex PCR reads, holding one entry per CDR3 protein. The top ten hold around 28% of the sample, which has hundreds of thousands of distinct CDR3 sequences, 11% to 15% seen once. Sequenced: blood. These receptors came from a man aged 45-65 years with Graves' ophthalmopathy.

This clonotype was recorded at least ten times. The V and J genes are TRBV5-1 and TRBJ1-6, with TRBD1 matching 11 bases. V dropped 4 bases and J dropped 10; count of bases not matched to a gene: 13. The CDR3 contains 17 residues. Looked up from germline, CDR1 is SGHRS and CDR2 is YFSETQ. CDR3 protein: CASSHRGRDRGRSPLHF. CDR3 DNA: TGCGCCAGCAGCCACCGAGGGAGGGACAGGGGGAGGTCACCCCTCCACTTT.

This clonotype appeared a few times. CDR3 region: CASSFRDGNQPQHF. DNA for the CDR3: TGTGCCAGCAGCTTCCGGGACGGCAATCAGCCCCAGCATTTT. The chain uses TRBV6-1 and TRBJ1-5; D is possibly TRBD1 (5 bases). V lost 6 bases to trimming and J lost 2 bases, with 11 bases between them. This CDR3 comprises 14 residues. Germline V CDR1 and CDR2: MNHNS, SASEGT.

This clonotype has more than one count but fewer than ten. V is TRBV19 and J is TRBJ2-5; D possibly corresponds to TRBD2 (6 bases). The germline gives CDR1 LNHDA, CDR2 SQIVND (reference sequence). CDR3 length equals 12 residues. V shed 8 bases and J shed 1 base, with 8 bases lying between them. CDR3 nucleotides: TGTGCCAGTGGGACTTTCCAAGAGACCCAGTACTTC. Translated, it gives CASGTFQETQYF. The complete variable domain, with remaining parts taken from reference TRBV19 and TRBJ2-5, reads DGGITQSPKYLFRKEGQNVTLSCEQNLNHDAMYWYRQDPGQGLRLIYYSQIVNDFQKGDIAEGYSVSREKKESFPLTVTSAQKNPTAFYLCASGTFQETQYFGPGTRLLVL.

This clonotype was seen many times. The gene calls are TRBV6-5 and TRBJ1-1, with 8 bases matching TRBD1. CDR3 length: 16 residues. Germline V gene sequence: CDR1 MNHEY, CDR2 SVGAGI. V lost 0 bases and J lost 7; bases outside the gene matches: 10. The CDR3 region has the DNA TGTGCCAGCAGTTACTCGCCTCAGGGGGCGCAGATTGAAGCTTTCTTT. This sequence encodes CASSYSPQGAQIEAFF.

This clonotype was detected ten times or more. The V call is TRBV2, the J call TRBJ2-1; no firm D call. Germline CDR1 reads SNHLY; CDR2 reads FYNNEI. This CDR3 has 12 residues. V lost 3 bases, J lost 8 bases, and 8 bases lay in between. CDR3 bases: TGTGCCAGCAGTGAGCCAGTCGATGAGCAGTTCTTC. Residues: CASSEPVDEQFF.

This clonotype was detected many times. The V gene is TRBV5-1, the J gene TRBJ2-7; no firm D call. Germline-derived CDR1 and CDR2 are SGHRS and YFSETQ. The CDR3 covers 14 residues. V gave up 7 bases and J gave up 2 bases, with 16 bases separating them. The CDR3 DNA is TGCGCCAGCTCCGCTGGGATGGGCACCTACGAGCAGTACTTC. Translation gives CASSAGMGTYEQYF. Variable domain in full (rest from reference TRBV5-1 and TRBJ2-7): KAGVTQTPRYLIKTRGQQVTLSCSPISGHRSVSWYQQTPGQGLQFLFEYFSETQRNKGNFPGRFSGRQFSNSRSEMNVSTLELGDSALYLCASSAGMGTYEQYFGPGTRLTVT.

This clonotype has more than one count but fewer than ten. This rearrangement joins TRBV6-8 to TRBJ2-7, with D unresolved. V was pared by 8 bases and J by 2 bases, with 13 bases between. Germline-derived CDR1 and CDR2 are MNHGY and SAAAGT. The length of the CDR3 is 13 residues. The CDR3 protein is CASSRAEPYEQYF. The DNA of the CDR3 is TGTGCCAGCTCCCGGGCCGAACCCTACGAGCAGTACTTC.

This clonotype appeared many times. The chain uses TRBV28 and TRBJ2-1; 11 bases fit TRBD2. V dropped 3 bases and J dropped 6; count of bases not matched to a gene: 7. The CDR3 consists of 16 residues. The germline V gene encodes CDR1 MDHEN and CDR2 SYDVKM. CDR3 sequence (DNA): TGTGCCAGCAGTTTGATAGCGGGAGGGCTCCGCAATGAGCAGTTCTTC. Its translation is CASSLIAGGLRNEQFF.

Notes on this clonotype: A much more abundant neighbour one base away suggests this may be a read error. The chain combines TRBV12-3 or TRBV12-4 with TRBJ2-7; tentatively, D is TRBD1 (5 bases). This CDR3 spans 13 amino acids. DNA for the CDR3: TGTGCCAGCAGCCGGACAACTACCTACGGGCAGTACTTC. It translates to CASSRTTTYGQYF.

Ten or more counts support this clonotype. This chain uses TRBV20-1 with TRBJ1-5, with TRBD1 matching over 7 bases. The CDR3 has 13 amino acids. J was trimmed by 3 bases and V by 4 bases; bases with no gene match: 3. Germline loops: CDR1 DFQATT, CDR2 SNEGSKA (reference sequence). The CDR3 here is CSAMDRINQPQHF. The CDR3 DNA reads TGCAGTGCTATGGACAGGATCAATCAGCCCCAGCATTTT.